This T cell receptor beta chain was identified in a study of blood T cell repertoires in COVID-19. Study context: Samples taken during acute and convalescent COVID-19 were collected in the United States, Italy and Spain. PBMCs, B-cell-depleted T cells, or T cells provided the cDNA or gDNA that made up the material.

In the authors' methods: Amplified reference gene primers provided the basis for estimating nucleated cell counts. Profiling relied on immunoSEQ multiplex PCR, and the TCRdb table lists in-frame clones only, not all of them. V and J calls and clone size follow that table, whereas D and trimming were derived from the DNA. This table has around 120,000 clones, around 87% appearing once. The CDR3 has 16 amino acids. CDR1 and CDR2 (germline): LNHNV, YYDKDF (reference sequence). V lost 1 base to trimming and J lost 0 bases, with 9 bases between them. Seattle's cohort entered during active infection and was followed longitudinally.

The chain recombines TRBV15 with TRBJ2-2, with a weak D call TRBD2 (5 bases). The specimen was peripheral blood. This TCR was sampled from a woman between 55 and 75 years old with COVID-19, enrolled during active disease. The CDR3 bases are TGTGCCACCAGCAGAGCCCGGGGTTCGAACACCGGGGAGCTGTTTTTT. It yields the protein CATSRARGSNTGELFF.